This TCR beta chain was sequenced during a study of identical twins (dated by TCRdb to about 2016). Describing the broader study: TCR alpha and beta repertoires from monozygotic twins, unrelated adults of various ages and cord blood were deep-sequenced to test whether fetal clonotypes persist. To rule out contamination, replicate twin experiments were performed at different times with different library preparation protocols.

Every donor was a healthy Caucasian. Three pairs of female monozygotic twins, all aged about 18 to 30 years, made up the twin cohort. Positive isolation kits from Invitrogen were used to isolate the CD4+ and CD8+ T cell populations. General study outcomes and caveats: Conclusions relied on cross-sectional statistical analysis, since the same donors could not be followed over many years. Zero-insertion analyses could be partly confounded by invariant T cells such as MAIT and iNKT, although diverse VJ usage argued against such confounding for most clonotypes. In monozygotic twins, out-of-frame TCR alpha sharing was systematically underestimated by recombination models, although the models agreed with sharing between unrelated individuals. Abundant cord blood beta clonotypes had fewer insertions, young adult naive repertoires showed a similar but weaker trend, and memory repertoires showed no such trend. Compared with coincidental sharing between unrelated individuals, out-of-frame TCR alpha sequences shared between twins had an excess of sequences with low generation probability. Excess twin sharing in beta out-of-frame sequences was weaker because fewer shared sequences lowered the signal-to-noise ratio.

The germline V gene encodes CDR1 DFQATT and CDR2 SNEGSKA (reference sequence). The CDR3 spans 13 residues, from the cysteine through the phenylalanine. The DNA shown is the 39-base CDR3, in frame from base 1. V ends up 6 bases short and J 4 bases short, with an unmatched junction base count of 8. Regarding this clonotype: Its antigen is still unknown. Base qualities are not provided; no much larger clone lies one nucleotide away.

Receptor libraries were prepared by 5' RACE. Instrument on record: Illumina HiSeq 2000. Template switching added a universal primer binding site, and the final cDNA carried a unique molecular identifier that allowed TCR cDNA molecules to be counted accurately. Specific primers in the conserved constant-segment region were used to synthesize first-strand cDNA for the TCR alpha and beta chains. To control for contamination, each cDNA library was double barcoded with a SMART-Mk sample barcode plus Illumina barcodes. TruSeq adapter sequences, together with Illumina sample barcodes, were added in two successive PCR steps. TCR alpha and beta cDNA libraries were sequenced on the Illumina HiSeq platform with custom primers. The authors' analysis ran thus. MiGEC processed the raw reads to extract unique molecular identifiers, while MiXCR was used to determine the CDR3 positions. For each individual, recombination models were inferred using an EM algorithm with the repgenHMM and IGoR tools. Shared clonotypes were analyzed with the tcR package in R, and sharing was normalized by the product of cloneset sizes. To study raw recombination free of thymic and clonal selection effects, out-of-frame nonproductive sequences were analyzed. TCRdb's own reprocessing of the public reads used fastp at Q25 and MiXCR and kept productive beta chains. One record per CDR3 amino acid sequence lists the most common genes and DNA. The V and J calls come from TCRdb's annotation, not from the publication. Present in this sample are around 490,000 distinct CDR3 sequences, roughly 13% of which were seen just once. The ten biggest clones cover approximately 1% of the sample.

This same sample was also taken into another study, of yellow fever vaccine responses in identical twins. In that second paper, the authors write: According to the authors, the vaccine-induced T cell response in identical twins seemed to be partly convergent and partly specific to each individual. Focusing on identical twins, the study followed the T cell clones that responded to the vaccine, and did so with precision.

Here the chain combines TRBV20-1 and TRBJ1-1, with 7 bases matching TRBD1. The specimen sequenced was CD4+ T cells sorted from blood. This clonotype was obtained from a woman between 18 and 29 years old in good health. The CDR3 corresponds to CSADAGGGTEAFF. In nucleotides, the sequence is TGCAGTGCCGACGCAGGGGGAGGCACTGAAGCTTTCTTT.